This paragraph reports one TCR beta chain. Authors' processing steps: The authors estimated nucleated cell counts from reference gene primer amplification. Clones were sequenced by immunoSEQ multiplex PCR, and TCRdb holds only the in-frame ones, with some missing. D and trimming were read from the DNA, whereas the V and J calls and clone size are those reported in that table. The data hold approximately 69,000 clones, with around 78% observed a single time. The data originate from a study of blood T cell repertoires in COVID-19. Study summary: Sources were T cells, B-cell-depleted T cells, or PBMCs; the material itself was cDNA or gDNA.

The CDR3 has 17 residues. With 4 bases clipped from V and 2 bases from J, the junction kept 7 bases outside the gene matches. Germline loops: CDR1 SGHRS, CDR2 YFSETQ. This TCR came from a woman over 75 with acute or convalescent COVID-19. The chain has TRBV5-1 and TRBJ2-5; 14 bases align to TRBD2. The specimen was peripheral blood. The CDR3 reads CASSPGLAGAIQETQYF. CDR3 coding DNA: TGCGCCAGCAGCCCGGGACTAGCGGGGGCCATACAAGAGACCCAGTACTTC.